The 20 T cell receptor beta chains given below trace back to one sample, sequenced in a study of blood T cell repertoires in COVID-19 (dated by TCRdb to the early 2020s). The receptor library was made with the immunoSEQ multiplex PCR assay. The clones in this table, taken by TCRdb from immuneACCESS, are in-frame only. Not every clone is retained; where verified, under half of the shortfall comes from an unresolved V gene, and the cause of the rest is unknown. Across this sample there are fewer than 300,000 clones, with about 91% seen only once. Of the sample, about 2.5% is held by the ten largest clones. The sample consisted of peripheral blood. The receptors stem from a person under 35 with COVID-19, enrolled during active disease.

The genes are TRBV4-3 and TRBJ2-1; 8 nucleotides align to TRBD2. The V and J ends lost 4 bases and 0 bases, in that order; junction bases with no gene match: 2. The CDR3 loop spans 15 amino acids. The V gene's germline CDR1 is LGHNA and CDR2 YSLEER. CDR3 protein: CASSLSGSSYNEQFF. CDR3 DNA sequence: TGCGCCAGCAGCCTCAGCGGGAGCTCCTACAATGAGCAGTTCTTC.

V and J are TRBV6-1 and TRBJ2-7; TRBD1 agrees at 10 bases. Germline CDR1 reads MNHNS; CDR2 reads SASEGT. The CDR3 is made up of 13 amino acids. Trimming at V came to 8 bases and at J to 4 bases, leaving 5 bases not matched to a gene. The CDR3 DNA is TGTGCCAGCGACAGGGGGCGAGGGTACGAGCAGTACTTC. It codes for CASDRGRGYEQYF.

The V gene is TRBV6-5, the J gene TRBJ2-5; TRBD2 matches at 9 bases. Germline V gene lookup returns CDR1 MNHEY and CDR2 SVGAGI. V was clipped by 4 bases and J by 1 base; unmatched bases: 1. The CDR3 has 14 amino acids. The CDR3 loop reads CASSFSGSQETQYF. The CDR3 bases are TGTGCCAGCAGTTTTAGCGGGAGCCAAGAGACCCAGTACTTC.

The chain links TRBV7-2 to TRBJ2-1; D not certain. The V end lost 3 bases, the J end lost 6 bases, and 9 bases lay between the germline ends. CDR3 length equals 13 residues. The V gene's germline CDR1 is SGHTA and CDR2 FQGNSA. The CDR3 nucleotides read TGTGCCAGCAGCTTGTTAGCTGTCAATGAGCAGTTCTTC. Translating it yields CASSLLAVNEQFF.

The rearrangement links TRBV5-1 to TRBJ2-7, with 8 positions matching TRBD2. The trim removed 5 bases at V and 1 base at J, leaving 5 bases unmatched. From germline, CDR1 is SGHRS and CDR2 YFSETQ. The CDR3 loop spans 14 amino acids. CDR3 DNA: TGCGCCAGCAGTAGAACTAGCGGTTCCTACGAGCAGTACTTC. Encoded protein: CASSRTSGSYEQYF. Filled out from reference TRBV5-1 and TRBJ2-7, the complete variable domain reads KAGVTQTPRYLIKTRGQQVTLSCSPISGHRSVSWYQQTPGQGLQFLFEYFSETQRNKGNFPGRFSGRQFSNSRSEMNVSTLELGDSALYLCASSRTSGSYEQYFGPGTRLTVT.

The V call is TRBV5-6, the J call TRBJ2-2; 11 nucleotides agree with TRBD2. V was pared by 4 bases and J by 4 bases, with 6 bases of the junction left unmatched. Germline lookup yields CDR1 SGHDT and CDR2 YYEEEE. The CDR3 runs 16 residues. The CDR3 region has the DNA TGTGCCAGCAGCGAAGGACTAGCGGGCACCACCGGGGAGCTGTTTTTT. Residues: CASSEGLAGTTGELFF.

The rearrangement uses TRBV24-1 and TRBJ2-2, with 9 bases that match TRBD2. J lost 1 base, V lost 3 bases, and 11 bases had no gene match. Germline V gene sequence: CDR1 KGHDR, CDR2 SFDVKD. The CDR3 totals 19 residues. The CDR3 loop reads CATSDTQREAYQNTGELFF. DNA of the CDR3: TGTGCCACCAGTGATACCCAGCGGGAGGCCTATCAGAACACCGGGGAGCTGTTTTTT.

The rearrangement joins TRBV7-2 to TRBJ2-5; D might be TRBD1 (6 bases). Trimming left V 1 base short and J 4 bases short, with 10 bases between. The CDR3 length is 14 residues. CDR1 is SGHTA and CDR2 is FQGNSA in the germline V gene. The chain's CDR3 is CASSLDRGGETQYF. The DNA for the CDR3 is TGTGCCAGCAGCTTAGACCGAGGGGGAGAGACCCAGTACTTC.

With respect to this clone: This sequence may be a read error, since a much larger clone differs from it by one base. Within the sample, other DNA sequences also encode this same CDR3. The V and J genes are TRBV11-2 and TRBJ1-1; 10 nucleotides match TRBD1. The CDR3 totals 14 residues. Germline V CDR1 and CDR2: SGHAT, FQNNGV. The J segment lost 3 bases and the V segment lost 4 bases, leaving 2 bases of the junction unmatched. The CDR3 sequence: CASSSGQGHTEAFF. The CDR3 coding sequence is TGTGCCAGCAGCTCGGGACAGGGGCACACTGAAGCTTTCTTT.

J is TRBJ2-7 and V is TRBV6-2 or TRBV6-3; 14 bases are a match to TRBD2. With 5 bases clipped from V and 3 bases from J, the junction kept 6 bases outside the gene matches. The germline V gene has CDR1 MNHEY and CDR2 SVGEGT. The CDR3 is 16 amino acids. CDR3 DNA sequence: TGTGCCAGCAGTGTGGGACTAGCGGGAGAAATCTACGAGCAGTACTTC. Its translation: CASSVGLAGEIYEQYF.

This chain's CDR3 is CASSTAATPNTGELFF. In DNA form, the CDR3 reads TGTGCCAGCAGTACCGCGGCCACACCTAACACCGGGGAGCTGTTTTTT. The V and J genes are TRBV13 and TRBJ2-2; D remains unclear. From germline, CDR1 is PRHDT and CDR2 FYEKMQ (reference sequence). This CDR3 spans 16 amino acids. V lost 6 bases and J 2 bases, leaving 16 bases between the germline ends. The complete variable domain, with remaining parts taken from reference TRBV13 and TRBJ2-2, reads AAGVIQSPRHLIKEKRETATLKCYPIPRHDTVYWYQQGPGQDPQFLISFYEKMQSDKGSIPDRFSAQQFSDYHSELNMSSLELGDSALYFCASSTAATPNTGELFFGEGSRLTVL.

This chain connects TRBV19 to TRBJ2-4, with 9 bases fitting TRBD1. Germline CDR1 reads LNHDA; CDR2 reads SQIVND (reference sequence). This CDR3 is 14 amino acids long. The V gene end was trimmed by 4 bases and the J gene end by 5 bases; junction bases not matched to a gene: 3. The DNA of the CDR3 is TGTGCCAGTAGTACACGGACAGGGGAAAACATTCAGTACTTC. Protein: CASSTRTGENIQYF.

This rearrangement joins TRBV5-1 to TRBJ2-1; 11 bases agree with TRBD2. Unmatched junction bases numbered 12, after V lost 1 base and J lost 6 bases. Germline V CDR1 and CDR2: SGHRS, YFSETQ. The length of the CDR3 is 18 residues. For the CDR3, the DNA is TGCGCCAGCAGCTTGTCACCCCAAGGGACTAGCGGAATCAATGAGCAGTTCTTC. As protein: CASSLSPQGTSGINEQFF.

The chain employs TRBV6-2 or TRBV6-3 and TRBJ2-2, with 7 bases that match TRBD2. Trimming at V came to 2 bases and at J to 0 bases, leaving 15 bases not matched to a gene. CDR3 length equals 20 residues. Germline CDR1 is MNHEY and CDR2 is SVGEGT. CDR3 DNA: TGTGCCAGCAGTTACATTTCTAGCGGCCCCCCTCCCCCGAACACCGGGGAGCTGTTTTTT. Translating gives CASSYISSGPPPPNTGELFF.

The rearrangement joins TRBV27 to TRBJ2-3; maybe TRBD2 (7 bases). The CDR3 spans 15 residues. CDR1 and CDR2 (germline): MNHEY, SMNVEV (reference sequence). With 6 bases removed from V and 5 bases from J, the gap between germline ends came to 18 bases. The DNA for the CDR3 is TGTGCCAGCAGCCCGATTGGGGGGGGCGGAGATACGCAGTATTTT. It yields the protein CASSPIGGGGDTQYF.

The J gene is TRBJ2-7, the V gene TRBV6-5; the D is unclear. Looked up from germline, CDR1 is MNHEY and CDR2 is SVGAGI. The CDR3 loop spans 14 amino acids. Trimming cost V 5 bases and J 3 bases, with 14 bases left between them. The CDR3 DNA reads TGTGCCAGCAGTCCTATCCCAGGCGTCTACGAGCAGTACTTC. It specifies CASSPIPGVYEQYF.

The chain recombines TRBV11-2 with TRBJ1-1, with 7 bases matching TRBD1. From germline, CDR1 is SGHAT and CDR2 FQNNGV. The CDR3 has 13 residues. V lost 3 bases, J lost 3 bases, and 1 base stayed unmatched. The CDR3 nucleotides read TGTGCCAGCAGCTTTGGACAGGACACTGAAGCTTTCTTT. It is translated as CASSFGQDTEAFF.

This clone has a single count. This chain uses TRBV18 with TRBJ2-1; D might be TRBD2 (6 bases). V was trimmed by 1 base and J by 3 bases, leaving 10 bases between them. The CDR3 loop spans 15 amino acids. Germline V gives CDR1 KGHSH, CDR2 LQKENI. The CDR3 region is CASSPLAGGYNEQFF. The CDR3 DNA sequence: TGTGCCAGCTCACCACTCGCCGGGGGCTACAATGAGCAGTTCTTC. The full variable domain, rest sourced from reference TRBV18 and TRBJ2-1, is NAGVMQNPRHLVRRRGQEARLRCSPMKGHSHVYWYRQLPEEGLKFMVYLQKENIIDESGMPKERFSAEFPKEGPSILRIQQVVRGDSAAYFCASSPLAGGYNEQFFGPGTRLTVL.

The chain couples TRBV4-1 to TRBJ2-7; 9 bases agree with TRBD2. CDR1 and CDR2 (germline): MGHRA, YSYEKL. J gave up 3 bases and V 3 bases, and 3 bases lay outside the gene matches. This CDR3 region has 14 residues. The CDR3, as DNA: TGCGCCAGCAGCCATCGAGCGGGGGGCTACGAGCAGTACTTC. Its protein is CASSHRAGGYEQYF.

CDR3 region: CASSLRQGVYEQYF. DNA for the CDR3: TGTGCCAGCTCACTGAGACAGGGGGTCTACGAGCAGTACTTC. The rearrangement uses TRBV18 and TRBJ2-7; TRBD1 agrees at 9 bases. The V gene's germline CDR1 is KGHSH and CDR2 LQKENI. V lost 4 bases, J lost 3 bases, and 4 bases stayed unmatched. The CDR3 length is 14 residues.